Presented here are 29 T cell receptor beta chains from one specimen sequenced in a study of blood T cell repertoires in COVID-19. TCRdb's copy holds only in-frame clones and misses some; the assay was immunoSEQ multiplex PCR. The sample has 210,000 or so clones; about 90% are singletons. The material sequenced was PBMCs or T cells enriched from blood (not recorded which). These receptors were collected from a woman between 50 and 59 years old in a cohort exposed to, infected with or recovered from COVID-19 (not recorded which).

The chain couples TRBV9 to TRBJ2-2; D is perhaps TRBD2 (5 bases). V was shortened by 2 bases and J by 0 bases, with 8 bases between the two germline ends. CDR1 SGDLS and CDR2 YYNGEE come from the germline V gene. The CDR3 is made up of 15 amino acids. The CDR3 loop is CASSVRETNTGELFF. The CDR3 DNA reads TGTGCCAGCAGCGTGAGGGAGACGAACACCGGGGAGCTGTTTTTT. The full variable domain, its missing parts supplied by reference TRBV9 and TRBJ2-2, is DSGVTQTPKHLITATGQRVTLRCSPRSGDLSVYWYQQSLDQGLQFLIQYYNGEERAKGNILERFSAQQFPDLHSELNLSSLELGDSALYFCASSVRETNTGELFFGEGSRLTVL.

The chain recombines TRBV15 with TRBJ2-2; 12 bases are shared with TRBD2. This CDR3 is 16 amino acids long. Per the germline V gene, CDR1 is LNHNV and CDR2 is YYDKDF (reference sequence). Losses at the gene ends were 0 bases for V and 5 bases for J; bases not matched to a gene: 1. The DNA of the CDR3 is TGTGCCACCAGCAGAGATCTAGCGGGGGGGACCGGGGAGCTGTTTTTT. This gives the protein CATSRDLAGGTGELFF.

This clone was observed a handful of times. The rearrangement links TRBV7-9 to TRBJ1-5; unclear D gene. The V and J ends lost 5 bases and 2 bases respectively, with 22 bases between them. This CDR3 comprises 18 residues. CDR1 is SEHNR, CDR2 FQNEAQ, per germline (reference sequence). The CDR3, as DNA: TGTGCCAGCAGCCCCGAAAGGAGGGCCCCGAGAGGCAATCAGCCCCAGCATTTT. Its translation is CASSPERRAPRGNQPQHF. The full variable domain, its missing parts supplied by reference TRBV7-9 and TRBJ1-5, is DTGVSQNPRHKITKRGQNVTFRCDPISEHNRLYWYRQTLGQGPEFLTYFQNEAQLEKSRLLSDRFSAERPKGSFSTLEIQRTEQGDSAMYLCASSPERRAPRGNQPQHFGDGTRLSIL.

This clone was counted once. The gene calls are TRBV4-1 and TRBJ1-6, with D possibly being TRBD1 (6 bases). Trimming left V 0 bases short and J 13 bases short, with 16 bases between. Germline V lookup: CDR1 MGHRA, CDR2 YSYEKL. The CDR3 is 15 amino acids. CDR3: CASSQEDNTGRPLHF. As DNA, the CDR3 is TGCGCCAGCAGCCAAGAAGATAATACAGGGCGCCCCCTCCACTTT.

The V and J genes are TRBV18 and TRBJ1-2, with D possibly TRBD1 on 6 matching bases. CDR3 length: 12 amino acids. The germline V and J ends were trimmed by 3 bases and 6 bases, with 8 bases remaining between them. Germline V gene lookup returns CDR1 KGHSH and CDR2 LQKENI. CDR3 DNA sequence: TGTGCCAGCTCACCGGGGGCGAATGGCTACACCTTC. Its translation: CASSPGANGYTF.

This chain uses TRBV10-3 with TRBJ2-3; TRBD2 matches 7 bases. This CDR3 is 14 amino acids long. V was pared by 4 bases and J by 5 bases, with 6 bases of the junction left unmatched. Germline assignment: CDR1 ENHRY and CDR2 SYGVKD. CDR3 region: CAISVAGVEDTQYF. CDR3 DNA sequence: TGTGCCATCAGTGTCGCGGGGGTGGAAGATACGCAGTATTTT.

The table lists this clone with a count of one. The J gene is TRBJ2-7, the V gene TRBV21-1; the DNA was not compared with TRBD2, the D call given in the table. TRBV21-1 is annotated as a pseudogene. The CDR3 has 19 residues. The CDR3 DNA is TGTGCCAGCAGCTTACTAGGCCCGGCGGGCCAACCAGTCACCTACGAGCAGTACTTC. It translates to CASSLLGPAGQPVTYEQYF.

The J gene is TRBJ1-1, the V gene TRBV30, with 7 positions matching TRBD1. The germline CDR1 and CDR2 sequences are GTSNPN and SVGIG (reference sequence). The CDR3 runs 12 residues. V shed 2 bases, J shed 7 bases, and the junction held 4 bases outside the gene matches. In DNA, the CDR3 is TGTGCCTGGAGTCCGGGACAGCTTGAAGCTTTCTTT. Amino acid sequence: CAWSPGQLEAFF.

The V gene is TRBV18, the J gene TRBJ1-2, with D unclear. The V and J ends lost 0 bases and 6 bases respectively, with 14 bases between them. CDR3 size: 15 residues. From germline, CDR1 is KGHSH and CDR2 LQKENI. The CDR3 sequence is CASSPPSVQINGYTF. CDR3 DNA sequence: TGTGCCAGCTCACCACCGTCCGTACAGATCAATGGCTACACCTTC.

This rearrangement joins TRBV4-2 to TRBJ1-2, with a tentative D call TRBD1 (6 bases). The CDR3 has 20 residues. The V gene's germline CDR1 is LGHNA and CDR2 YNFKEQ. V lost 2 bases to trimming and J lost 2 bases, with 27 bases between them. In DNA form, the CDR3 reads TGTGCCAGCAGCCAACGCCCGCCCGGGAAATCCTCCGGGACAAACTATGGCTACACCTTC. Translation: CASSQRPPGKSSGTNYGYTF.

The rearrangement uses TRBV11-2 and TRBJ2-3, with no clear D. The germline CDR1 and CDR2 sequences are SGHAT and FQNNGV. The CDR3 has 13 amino acids. The V and J ends lost 5 bases and 2 bases respectively, with 8 bases between them. The CDR3 sequence: CASSPRPTDTQYF. In DNA form, the CDR3 reads TGTGCCAGCAGCCCTAGACCCACAGATACGCAGTATTTT.

This chain links TRBV10-3 with TRBJ2-7, with D perhaps matching TRBD2 (6 bases). The CDR3 has 11 residues. Trimming left V 7 bases short and J 6 bases short, with 10 bases between. In germline, CDR1 is ENHRY, CDR2 SYGVKD. CDR3 in DNA: TGTGCCATCAACACGGAGGGCGAGCAGTACTTC. Translation gives CAINTEGEQYF.

The chain is built from TRBV7-9 and TRBJ1-2; TRBD1 might be the D (5 bases). The germline gives CDR1 SEHNR, CDR2 FQNEAQ (reference sequence). The CDR3 spans 15 residues. The ends were cut back, 3 bases at V and 6 bases at J, with 17 bases in the middle. CDR3 protein: CASSLPGNRGDGYTF. For the CDR3, the DNA is TGTGCCAGCAGCTTGCCAGGGAACCGTGGCGATGGCTACACCTTC.

The chain has TRBV21-1 and TRBJ1-1. TRBV21-1 is an annotated pseudogene. This CDR3 has 13 residues. CDR3 protein: CASSPGGGPEAFF. In DNA, the CDR3 is TGTGCCAGCAGTCCCGGCGGGGGACCTGAAGCTTTCTTT.

In DNA form, the CDR3 reads TGTGCCAGCAGCGTGGAGCGGGGCACAGATACGCAGTATTTT. This gives the protein CASSVERGTDTQYF. V usage is TRBV9 and J usage is TRBJ2-3; D may be TRBD2 (6 bases). The V gene lost 2 bases and the J gene lost 1 base, with 8 bases spanning the gap. The germline V gene encodes CDR1 SGDLS and CDR2 YYNGEE. The CDR3 is 14 amino acids.

J is TRBJ1-2 and V is TRBV4-3; TRBD1 is a possible D gene (5 bases). Germline loops: CDR1 LGHNA, CDR2 YSLEER. The CDR3 runs 15 residues. V gave up 0 bases and J gave up 7 bases, with 15 bases separating them. The CDR3 nucleotides are TGCGCCAGCAGCCAAGAGGCCCAGGGACTGGGTGGCTACACCTTC. Translated, it gives CASSQEAQGLGGYTF.

This clone was counted once. The J gene is TRBJ2-5, the V gene TRBV19, with 7 positions matching TRBD1. This CDR3 has 16 residues. Per the germline V gene, CDR1 is LNHDA and CDR2 is SQIVND (reference sequence). Trimming took 5 bases from V and 4 from J; bases not matched to a gene: 13. The CDR3 DNA reads as TGTGCCAGTAGTGCCGGGTCAGGGGGTAGGGGAGAGACCCAGTACTTC. It encodes CASSAGSGGRGETQYF.

Here the CDR3 DNA reads TGTGCCAGCAGACCTTCTAGCGGGGGGGCCGGCGGGGAGCTGTTTTTT. It encodes CASRPSSGGAGGELFF. The chain joins TRBV7-2 to TRBJ2-2; 12 bases match TRBD2. Trimming took 6 bases from V and 7 from J; bases not matched to a gene: 9. Germline V gene sequence: CDR1 SGHTA, CDR2 FQGNSA. The CDR3 contains 16 residues.

The CDR3 nucleotides are TGTGCCTGGAGTGTCCCTCGAGCGGCAGGGGGCTATGGCTACACCTTC. Translating it yields CAWSVPRAAGGYGYTF. The chain joins TRBV30 to TRBJ1-2; TRBD1 agrees at 7 bases. The CDR3 length is 16 residues. Germline CDR1 reads GTSNPN; CDR2 reads SVGIG (reference sequence). With 0 bases clipped from V and 4 bases from J, the junction kept 11 bases outside the gene matches.

The chain employs TRBV15 and TRBJ1-2, with 7 bases lining up with TRBD1. Germline V gene sequence: CDR1 LNHNV, CDR2 YYDKDF (reference sequence). The CDR3 covers 16 residues. Losses at the gene ends were 1 base for V and 4 bases for J; bases not matched to a gene: 9. The CDR3 nucleotides are TGTGCCACCAGCAGAGCCCCCGGACAGGAGGGCTATGGCTACACCTTC. This translates into CATSRAPGQEGYGYTF.

The CDR3, as DNA: TGTGCCAGCAGTGACAACAGGGCACCCCTCCACTTT. Translation: CASSDNRAPLHF. V usage is TRBV6-1 and J usage is TRBJ1-6; perhaps TRBD1 as D (6 bases). Deletions cut 3 bases from V and 11 bases from J, with 8 bases between. There are 12 residues in the CDR3. The germline V gene has CDR1 MNHNS and CDR2 SASEGT.

The genes are TRBV10-2 and TRBJ2-7; weak D call: TRBD2 (6 bases). This CDR3 has 14 amino acids. Germline V gene sequence: CDR1 WSHSY, CDR2 SAAADI. The ends were cut back, 10 bases at V and 2 bases at J, with 18 bases in the middle. The CDR3 protein is CATREVREAYEQYF. The CDR3 DNA is TGCGCCACTAGAGAGGTCAGGGAGGCCTACGAGCAGTACTTC.

The chain combines TRBV10-3 with TRBJ2-2; TRBD2 aligns across 10 bases. CDR3 length: 18 amino acids. CDR1 is ENHRY and CDR2 is SYGVKD in the germline V gene. With V trimmed by 0 bases and J by 1 base, 5 bases remained unmatched. CDR3 DNA: TGTGCCATCAGTGAGTCTCCTAGCGGGGGCTTGAACACCGGGGAGCTGTTTTTT. Its protein product is CAISESPSGGLNTGELFF.

J is TRBJ1-2 and V is TRBV29-1; D gene ambiguous. Germline V gene data show CDR1 as SQVTM and CDR2 as ANQGSEA. V lost 7 bases, J lost 7 bases, and 16 bases lay in between. The CDR3 is made up of 12 amino acids. The CDR3 here is CSAAGPSGGYTF. The CDR3 DNA follows: TGCAGCGCCGCCGGTCCGTCCGGTGGCTACACCTTC. The full variable domain, with the rest looked up from reference TRBV29-1 and TRBJ1-2, is SAVISQKPSRDICQRGTSLTIQCQVDSQVTMMFWYRQQPGQSLTLIATANQGSEATYESGFVIDKFPISRPNLTFSTLTVSNMSPEDSSIYLCSAAGPSGGYTFGSGTRLTVV.

The rearrangement links TRBV5-5 to TRBJ1-5, with D possibly matching TRBD1 (6 bases). This CDR3 comprises 15 residues. CDR1 and CDR2 (germline): SGHKS, YYEKEE (reference sequence). V shed 1 base and J shed 3 bases, with 11 bases lying between them. In DNA form, the CDR3 reads TGTGCCAGCAGCTTGTACACAGGGAACAATCAGCCCCAGCATTTT. Its protein product is CASSLYTGNNQPQHF.

The gene calls are TRBV5-5 and TRBJ2-7; 11 bases agree with TRBD1. This CDR3 has 16 amino acids. CDR1 SGHKS and CDR2 YYEKEE come from the germline V gene (reference sequence). After removal of 0 bases from V and 3 bases from J, the junction contained 5 bases not matched to a gene. The CDR3 sequence: CASSLVPGQGVYEQYF. CDR3 sequence (DNA): TGTGCCAGCAGCTTGGTTCCGGGACAGGGGGTCTACGAGCAGTACTTC. Based on the CDR3 plus reference TRBV5-5 and TRBJ2-7, the full variable domain is DAGVTQSPTHLIKTRGQQVTLRCSPISGHKSVSWYQQVLGQGPQFIFQYYEKEERGRGNFPDRFSARQFPNYSSELNVNALLLGDSALYLCASSLVPGQGVYEQYFGPGTRLTVT.

The gene calls are TRBV15 and TRBJ1-2; no definite D call. The CDR3 has 14 amino acids. Germline V lookup: CDR1 LNHNV, CDR2 YYDKDF (reference sequence). The germline V and J ends were trimmed by 0 bases and 4 bases, with 9 bases remaining between them. In DNA, the CDR3 is TGTGCCACCAGCAGAGACAGGACTTTCTATGGCTACACCTTC. It translates to CATSRDRTFYGYTF.

This rearrangement joins TRBV5-1 to TRBJ1-1; D gene ambiguous. CDR3 length equals 14 residues. The germline V gene has CDR1 SGHRS and CDR2 YFSETQ. Trimming shortened V by 0 bases and J by 4 bases, and 10 bases separated the two germline ends. In DNA, the CDR3 is TGCGCCAGCAGCTTGGACACCTCTGGCACTGAAGCTTTCTTT. Amino acids: CASSLDTSGTEAFF.

V usage is TRBV6-5 and J usage is TRBJ2-7; D remains unclear. The germline gives CDR1 MNHEY, CDR2 SVGAGI. Trimming left V 3 bases short and J 3 bases short, with 9 bases between. The CDR3 runs 13 residues. CDR3 region: CASSYRADYEQYF. The CDR3 nucleotides are TGTGCCAGCAGTTATAGAGCCGACTACGAGCAGTACTTC.